The 5 T cell receptor beta chains below all came from one sample that was sequenced in a study of shared clonotypes between healthy human individuals. TCRdb keeps only in-frame clones here, not all; method: immunoSEQ multiplex PCR. This table has 450,000 to 500,000 clones, almost 80% appearing once. Source material: PBMCs. The receptors here all came from a woman aged 40 to 50 in good health. Some clones in this sample may be carry-over from other donors' samples.

The rearrangement links TRBV5-6 to TRBJ1-2, with 7 bases identical to TRBD1. Per the germline V gene, CDR1 is SGHDT and CDR2 is YYEEEE. Trimming removed 3 bases from V and 7 bases from J; junction bases left unmatched: 6. The CDR3 loop spans 13 amino acids. The CDR3 spells CASSSGTVFGYTF. CDR3 sequence (DNA): TGTGCCAGCAGCTCCGGGACAGTGTTTGGCTACACCTTC.

Details on this clone: A far larger clone is only one base removed, so a read error is likely. This same CDR3 is encoded by further DNA sequences in the sample. The V gene is TRBV30, the J gene TRBJ2-2; D is perhaps TRBD1 (6 bases). The CDR3 runs 15 residues. Germline V gene lookup returns CDR1 GTSNPN and CDR2 SVGIG (reference sequence). The CDR3 protein is CAWSVKPRDTGELFF. The CDR3, as DNA: TGTGCCTGGAGTGTAAAACCCCGGGACACCGGGGAGCTGTTCTTT.

The chain couples TRBV30 to TRBJ1-2; D is uncertain. The CDR3 extends over 14 amino acids. Deletions cut 2 bases from V and 5 bases from J, with 15 bases between. Germline lookup yields CDR1 GTSNPN and CDR2 SVGIG (reference sequence). The CDR3, as DNA: TGTGCCTGGAGTTTGGGGAAAGGCTTTTATGGCTACACCTTC. Protein sequence: CAWSLGKGFYGYTF.

The rearrangement uses TRBV6-6 and TRBJ1-2; a weak D match, TRBD1 (6 bases). Germline V lookup: CDR1 MNHNY, CDR2 SVGAGI (reference sequence). V was shortened by 4 bases and J by 2 bases, with 14 bases between the two germline ends. The CDR3 contains 15 residues. CDR3: CASSSNRRGNYGYTF. The DNA of the CDR3 is TGTGCCAGCAGTTCCAACCGCAGGGGAAACTATGGCTACACCTTC.

This rearrangement joins TRBV18 to TRBJ2-5; 12 bases fit TRBD1. J was trimmed by 5 bases and V by 4 bases; bases with no gene match: 2. The CDR3 runs 14 residues. Per the germline V gene, CDR1 is KGHSH and CDR2 is LQKENI. Written as DNA, the CDR3 is TGTGCCAGCTCACAGGGACAGGGGGCCGAGACCCAGTACTTC. It yields the protein CASSQGQGAETQYF.